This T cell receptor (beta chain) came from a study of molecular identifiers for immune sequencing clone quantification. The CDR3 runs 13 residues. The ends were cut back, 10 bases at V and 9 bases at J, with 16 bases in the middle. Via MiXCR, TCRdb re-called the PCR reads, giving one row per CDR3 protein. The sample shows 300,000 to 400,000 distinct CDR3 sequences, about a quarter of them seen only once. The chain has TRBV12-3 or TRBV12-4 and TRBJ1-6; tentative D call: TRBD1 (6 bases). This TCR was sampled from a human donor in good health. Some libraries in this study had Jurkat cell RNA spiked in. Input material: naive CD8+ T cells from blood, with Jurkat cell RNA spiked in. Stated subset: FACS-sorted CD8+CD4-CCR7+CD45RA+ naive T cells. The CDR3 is CATKQGSGSPLHF. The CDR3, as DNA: TGTGCCACGAAACAGGGATCTGGTTCACCCCTCCACTTT.